Reported below is one T cell receptor beta chain. The CDR3 runs to 16 residues. V was clipped by 4 bases and J by 5 bases; unmatched bases: 7. CDR1 is SGHTA, CDR2 FQGTGA, per germline. This entry belongs to a study of blood T cell repertoires in COVID-19. Study summary: Specimens from acute and convalescent COVID-19 originated in the United States, Italy and Spain. T cells, B-cell-depleted T cells, or PBMCs provided the cDNA or gDNA that served as material.

Per the original data handling: The authors estimated nucleated cell counts from reference gene primer amplification. Some clones are missing from TCRdb's copy, which holds only in-frame ones; the method was immunoSEQ multiplex PCR. D and trimming come from the DNA, and the V and J calls and clone size come from that table. The sample carries around 120,000 clones, roughly two thirds recorded once. The sequence was collected from a man older than 75 with acute or convalescent COVID-19. The chain carries TRBV7-3 and TRBJ2-3, with 12 bases aligning to TRBD2. Specimen: peripheral blood. The CDR3 loop reads CASSSGLAGTGDTQYF. CDR3 DNA: TGTGCCAGCAGCTCCGGACTAGCGGGGACTGGAGATACGCAGTATTTT.